This entry lists 28 T cell receptor beta chains sequenced from one sample in a study of cytomegalovirus exposure and HLA in healthy donors (dated by TCRdb to 2017 to 2019). The method was the immunoSEQ multiplex PCR assay. For the multiplex PCR, a mixture combining 60 forward primers for TCR Vbeta segments and 13 reverse primers for TCR Jbeta segments was used. TCRdb took over this immuneACCESS table, retaining in-frame rearrangements with V and J assigned. Such tables are incomplete; in checked studies, under half of the missing clones stem from an unresolved V gene, and the remainder is unexplained. In this sample the table shows roughly 100,000 clones, around 75% of which occur a single time. The ten largest account for approximately 1.2% of the sample. The sample was PBMCs. These receptors all come from a man aged 35 to 55 in good health and CMV-seronegative.

The table lists this clone with a count of one. This chain links TRBV7-9 with TRBJ2-7; 8 positions agree with TRBD1. The CDR3 runs to 11 residues. From germline, CDR1 is SEHNR and CDR2 FQNEAQ (reference sequence). The J segment lost 10 bases and the V segment lost 3 bases, leaving 2 bases of the junction unmatched. CDR3 residues: CASSLGQAQYF. The DNA for the CDR3 is TGTGCCAGCAGCTTGGGACAGGCCCAGTACTTC.

The rearrangement joins TRBV11-2 to TRBJ1-1; D unclear. The CDR3 length is 12 residues. The V gene lost 8 bases and the J gene lost 1 base, with 8 bases spanning the gap. Germline lookup yields CDR1 SGHAT and CDR2 FQNNGV. The CDR3 loop reads CASPNRNTEAFF. CDR3 nucleotide sequence: TGTGCCAGCCCTAACAGGAACACTGAAGCTTTCTTT. Full variable domain (outside the CDR3, taken from reference TRBV11-2 and TRBJ1-1): EAGVAQSPRYKIIEKRQSVAFWCNPISGHATLYWYQQILGQGPKLLIQFQNNGVVDDSQLPKDRFSAERLKGVDSTLKIQPAKLEDSAVYLCASPNRNTEAFFGQGTRLTVV.

The J gene is TRBJ1-4, the V gene TRBV7-2; TRBD1 agrees at 8 bases. V dropped 5 bases and J dropped 4; count of bases not matched to a gene: 3. Germline V lookup: CDR1 SGHTA, CDR2 FQGNSA. The CDR3 is made up of 14 amino acids. CDR3 sequence reads: CASSRTGLNEKLFF. The DNA of the CDR3 is TGTGCCAGCAGCCGGACAGGGCTTAATGAAAAACTGTTTTTT.

The rearrangement uses TRBV7-6 and TRBJ2-1; 12 bases map to TRBD2. Germline CDR1 SGHVS, CDR2 FNYEAQ. The CDR3 spans 15 residues. V gave up 5 bases and J gave up 7 bases; unmatched junction bases: 6. CDR3 nucleotide sequence: TGTGCCAGCAGCACCGGACTAGCGGGAAGTAATGAGCAGTTCTTC. It yields the protein CASSTGLAGSNEQFF.

This sequence joins TRBV19 and TRBJ2-5, with 9 nucleotides matching TRBD2. J gave up 5 bases and V 1 base, and 8 bases lay outside the gene matches. The CDR3 totals 16 residues. The germline V gene encodes CDR1 LNHDA and CDR2 SQIVND (reference sequence). CDR3 amino acids: CASSIGGGGPGETQYF. The CDR3 bases are TGTGCCAGTAGTATAGGCGGGGGGGGACCGGGCGAGACCCAGTACTTC. The whole variable domain, remainder taken from reference TRBV19 and TRBJ2-5, is DGGITQSPKYLFRKEGQNVTLSCEQNLNHDAMYWYRQDPGQGLRLIYYSQIVNDFQKGDIAEGYSVSREKKESFPLTVTSAQKNPTAFYLCASSIGGGGPGETQYFGPGTRLLVL.

The chain links TRBV28 to TRBJ1-6, with 7 nucleotides matching TRBD1. CDR1 and CDR2 (germline): MDHEN, SYDVKM. The length of the CDR3 is 17 residues. The J segment lost 5 bases and the V segment lost 2 bases, leaving 9 bases of the junction unmatched. CDR3 DNA: TGTGCCAGCAGTTTACCCGGACAGGAAGGGGATAATTCACCCCTCCACTTT. Its translation is CASSLPGQEGDNSPLHF.

J is TRBJ2-7 and V is TRBV7-3; the match to TRBD1 covers 9 bases. This CDR3 comprises 15 residues. CDR1 is SGHTA and CDR2 is FQGTGA in the germline V gene. The V segment lost 5 bases and the J segment 7 bases; nucleotides outside the gene matches: 12. CDR3 region: CASSPAGQGGNEQYF. DNA for the CDR3: TGTGCCAGCAGCCCTGCGGGACAGGGAGGAAATGAGCAGTACTTC.

V and J are TRBV10-3 and TRBJ1-2; 7 nucleotides agree with TRBD1. The J segment lost 5 bases and the V segment lost 4 bases, leaving 4 bases of the junction unmatched. The CDR3 loop spans 13 amino acids. CDR1 ENHRY and CDR2 SYGVKD come from the germline V gene. The CDR3 reads CAISVETGYGYTF. CDR3 DNA: TGTGCCATCAGTGTCGAGACAGGGTATGGCTACACCTTC.

The rearrangement links TRBV27 to TRBJ2-1; 9 bases fit TRBD2. V trimming: 8 bases; J trimming: 4 bases; junction bases outside the gene matches: 0. The CDR3 contains 12 residues. Germline V gene data show CDR1 as MNHEY and CDR2 as SMNVEV (reference sequence). CDR3 sequence: CASLAGYNEQFF. CDR3 coding DNA: TGTGCCAGCCTAGCGGGGTACAATGAGCAGTTCTTC.

The V call is TRBV2, the J call TRBJ1-3; unclear D gene. This CDR3 region has 14 residues. CDR1 and CDR2 (germline): SNHLY, FYNNEI. The germline V and J ends were trimmed by 2 bases and 4 bases, with 9 bases remaining between them. CDR3 coding DNA: TGTGCCAGCAGTGAATTTAACAACGGAAACACCATATATTTT. Encoded protein: CASSEFNNGNTIYF.

This clone showed up just once. The rearrangement links TRBV27 to TRBJ2-1, with D possibly matching TRBD2 (6 bases). Trimming cost V 7 bases and J 0 bases, with 13 bases left between them. The germline gives CDR1 MNHEY, CDR2 SMNVEV (reference sequence). This CDR3 comprises 15 residues. CDR3 nucleotide sequence: TGTGCCAGCACCCATAGCGGTAGCTCCTACAATGAGCAGTTCTTC. Protein sequence: CASTHSGSSYNEQFF.

The chain is built from TRBV5-1 and TRBJ1-2; D unclear. V was cut by 3 bases and J by 2 bases, with 17 bases left in between. This CDR3 is 16 amino acids long. Germline CDR1 and CDR2: SGHRS and YFSETQ. The CDR3 sequence is CASSSGGQIENYGYTF. In nucleotides, the CDR3 is TGCGCCAGCAGCTCCGGAGGGCAGATCGAAAACTATGGCTACACCTTC.

The V gene is TRBV19, the J gene TRBJ2-5, with 8 bases identical to TRBD2. The CDR3 has 15 residues. Trimming cost V 5 bases and J 5 bases; bases outside gene matches: 10. Looked up from germline, CDR1 is LNHDA and CDR2 is SQIVND (reference sequence). The CDR3: CASSVGASGRETQYF. In nucleotides, the CDR3 is TGTGCCAGTAGTGTGGGAGCTAGCGGGCGGGAGACCCAGTACTTC.

V gene TRBV4-1 combines with J gene TRBJ2-3; 8 bases line up with TRBD2. The CDR3 sequence is 17 residues long. The germline V gene has CDR1 MGHRA and CDR2 YSYEKL. The V segment lost 0 bases and the J segment 10 bases; nucleotides outside the gene matches: 15. CDR3 protein: CASSQDVGLAASFAQYF. The CDR3, as DNA: TGCGCCAGCAGCCAAGATGTAGGACTAGCCGCTTCGTTTGCGCAGTATTTT.

With respect to this clone: Relative to the germline gene, one junction end is altered; a read error may explain this. The chain couples TRBV7-9 to TRBJ2-7; D perhaps matches TRBD1 (5 bases). The CDR3 loop spans 12 amino acids. Germline V gives CDR1 SEHNR, CDR2 FQNEAQ (reference sequence). The DNA of the CDR3 is TGTTCCAGCAGGGTAGACTCCTACGAGCAGTACTTC. Its translation: CSSRVDSYEQYF.

V usage is TRBV30 and J usage is TRBJ2-3; TRBD2 matches at 8 bases. The V gene end was trimmed by 4 bases and the J gene end by 5 bases; junction bases not matched to a gene: 5. This CDR3 has 13 residues. The germline V gene encodes CDR1 GTSNPN and CDR2 SVGIG (reference sequence). CDR3 nucleotides: TGTGCCTGGAACGGGAGGGCCGGAGATACGCAGTATTTT. The encoded protein is CAWNGRAGDTQYF.

This clone was recorded once. The chain carries TRBV10-1 and TRBJ2-7, with TRBD2 matching over 7 bases. CDR1 is WNHNN and CDR2 is SYGVQD in the germline V gene (reference sequence). CDR3 size: 13 residues. Losses at the gene ends were 3 bases for V and 4 bases for J; bases not matched to a gene: 3. CDR3 nucleotides: TGCGCCAGCAGTGACCGAGCGGGATACGAGCAGTACTTC. Its protein product is CASSDRAGYEQYF.

The chain couples TRBV27 to TRBJ1-2; 7 positions agree with TRBD1. From germline, CDR1 is MNHEY and CDR2 SMNVEV (reference sequence). V was pared by 5 bases and J by 3 bases, with 0 bases of the junction left unmatched. The CDR3 contains 12 residues. DNA for the CDR3: TGTGCCAGCAGTGGGACAGACTATGGCTACACCTTC. Translating gives CASSGTDYGYTF.

V usage is TRBV30 and J usage is TRBJ2-5; TRBD2 is a possible D gene (7 bases). The J call may be mistaken, given a closer DNA end match to TRBJ2-7. The CDR3 length is 11 residues. The germline V gene has CDR1 GTSNPN and CDR2 SVGIG (reference sequence). CDR3 DNA: TGTGCCTGGGGGAGGGGGGGCGAGCAGTACTTC. It encodes CAWGRGGEQYF.

The chain carries TRBV6-1 and TRBJ2-3; 8 bases map to TRBD2. V trimming: 7 bases; J trimming: 0 bases; junction bases outside the gene matches: 3. The CDR3 covers 14 residues. Germline assignment: CDR1 MNHNS and CDR2 SASEGT. The DNA of the CDR3 is TGTGCCAGCACGGCTAGCGGGAGCACAGATACGCAGTATTTT. Translated: CASTASGSTDTQYF.

V gene TRBV2 combines with J gene TRBJ2-2, with unresolved D. There are 14 residues in the CDR3. Per the germline V gene, CDR1 is SNHLY and CDR2 is FYNNEI. With 2 bases removed from V and 2 bases from J, the gap between germline ends came to 6 bases. CDR3 residues: CASSESSNTGELFF. CDR3 nucleotides: TGTGCCAGCAGTGAATCCTCCAACACCGGGGAGCTGTTTTTT.

The CDR3 DNA sequence: TGTGCCAGCAGCTTCGGAGGTGGAAACACCATATATTTT. It translates to CASSFGGGNTIYF. The V and J genes are TRBV7-2 and TRBJ1-3, with D unresolved. V shed 3 bases and J shed 3 bases, with 6 bases lying between them. This CDR3 has 13 amino acids. Germline V lookup: CDR1 SGHTA, CDR2 FQGNSA.

V is TRBV9 and J is TRBJ2-3; 10 bases are a match to TRBD1. Germline CDR1 is SGDLS and CDR2 is YYNGEE. V was pared by 6 bases and J by 5 bases, with 6 bases of the junction left unmatched. The CDR3 runs 14 residues. The CDR3 is CASTTTGGLDTQYF. The CDR3 DNA follows: TGTGCCAGCACGACGACAGGGGGCTTAGATACGCAGTATTTT.

This clone came up a few times. V is TRBV2 and J is TRBJ2-3; 8 bases map to TRBD2. Germline V gene sequence: CDR1 SNHLY, CDR2 FYNNEI. This CDR3 is 15 amino acids long. J was trimmed by 6 bases and V by 4 bases; bases with no gene match: 9. CDR3 region: CASSASGGPSDTQYF. DNA of the CDR3: TGTGCCAGCAGTGCATCGGGAGGGCCCTCGGATACGCAGTATTTT.

The genes are TRBV9 and TRBJ2-6; 7 bases map to TRBD1. The CDR3 spans 16 residues. Germline V gives CDR1 SGDLS, CDR2 YYNGEE. Trimming cost V 0 bases and J 5 bases; bases outside gene matches: 5. The CDR3: CASSVGGQARANVLTF. The CDR3 DNA is TGTGCCAGCAGCGTAGGAGGACAGGCAAGGGCCAACGTCCTGACTTTC.

The gene calls are TRBV5-1 and TRBJ2-3, with a weak D call TRBD1 (7 bases). Trimming shortened V by 3 bases and J by 2 bases, and 25 bases separated the two germline ends. Germline CDR1 SGHRS, CDR2 YFSETQ. The CDR3 runs 19 residues. Written as DNA, the CDR3 is TGCGCCAGCAGCTCCCTCCGGGACAGCTGGCGGGACAACACAGATACGCAGTATTTT. Translated: CASSSLRDSWRDNTDTQYF.

This sequence joins TRBV4-2 and TRBJ1-2; the D gene is possibly TRBD1 (5 bases). Germline lookup yields CDR1 LGHNA and CDR2 YNFKEQ. Between the trimmed V and J ends, which lost 0 bases and 9 bases, there was a span of 14 bases. CDR3 length equals 14 residues. In DNA form, the CDR3 reads TGTGCCAGCAGCCAAGATTTAATAAGGGGAAGCTACACCTTC. It yields the protein CASSQDLIRGSYTF.

This clone was observed once. The V call is TRBV7-2, the J call TRBJ1-1; no reliable D call. Germline values: CDR1 SGHTA, CDR2 FQGNSA. V gave up 0 bases and J gave up 0 bases, with 5 bases separating them. The CDR3 is made up of 14 amino acids. Here the CDR3 reads CASSLAGMNTEAFF. The CDR3 DNA follows: TGTGCCAGCAGCTTAGCGGGCATGAACACTGAAGCTTTCTTT.